The 27 T cell receptor beta chains presented below share a single source sample, sequenced in a study of human T cells and chemical hapten exposure. Someone pulled total RNA out of unfractionated whole blood. TCRdb re-derived calls from the 5' RACE reads in MiXCR, one entry per CDR3 protein. The table includes around 140,000 distinct CDR3 sequences, about 4% detected once. These receptors were collected from a female donor in good health.

This clonotype was seen repeatedly, ten times or more. The chain carries TRBV30 and TRBJ1-6; 11 nucleotides match TRBD1. This CDR3 region has 16 residues. Germline CDR1 GTSNPN, CDR2 SVGIG (reference sequence). The V segment lost 1 base and the J segment 4 bases; nucleotides outside the gene matches: 3. CDR3 amino acids: CAWSGGQGAYNSPLHF. CDR3 bases: TGTGCCTGGAGTGGAGGACAGGGGGCTTATAATTCACCCCTCCACTTT.

In its sample, this clonotype was seen many times. The CDR3 nucleotides are TGTGCCAGCAGAAAGACAGGGGGGACCTACGAGCAGTACTTC. Amino acids: CASRKTGGTYEQYF. The V call is TRBV28, the J call TRBJ2-7; 9 nucleotides line up with TRBD1. The CDR3 is 14 amino acids. J lost 2 bases, V lost 6 bases, and 5 bases had no gene match. CDR1 is MDHEN and CDR2 is SYDVKM in the germline V gene.

This clonotype turned up a few times. This chain links TRBV7-9 with TRBJ1-1; weak D call: TRBD1 (5 bases). This CDR3 has 13 amino acids. V was pared by 6 bases and J by 2 bases, with 10 bases between. Germline CDR1 is SEHNR and CDR2 is FQNEAQ (reference sequence). In DNA form, the CDR3 reads TGTGCCAGCAGTCGTGACAGTAACACTGAAGCTTTCTTT. The encoded protein is CASSRDSNTEAFF.

This clonotype was counted many times. V usage is TRBV2 and J usage is TRBJ1-5; a weak D match, TRBD1 (6 bases). In germline, CDR1 is SNHLY, CDR2 FYNNEI. This CDR3 contains 15 residues. V was clipped by 7 bases and J by 7 bases, with 20 bases between them. The CDR3 loop reads CASNPQVGGEQPQHF. CDR3 nucleotides: TGTGCCAGCAACCCCCAGGTGGGGGGCGAGCAGCCCCAGCATTTT.

This clonotype came up many times. The rearrangement links TRBV29-1 to TRBJ2-6, with 7 nucleotides matching TRBD2. J lost 2 bases, V lost 5 bases, and 6 bases had no gene match. The germline CDR1 and CDR2 sequences are SQVTM and ANQGSEA. The CDR3 extends over 15 amino acids. CDR3 amino acids: CSVKRSGAGANVLTF. The CDR3 DNA sequence: TGCAGCGTTAAAAGGAGCGGGGCTGGGGCCAACGTCCTGACTTTC.

This clonotype was seen many times. This chain uses TRBV2 with TRBJ1-2; no definite D call. Trimming cost V 3 bases and J 4 bases, with 9 bases left between them. This CDR3 contains 13 residues. Per the germline V gene, CDR1 is SNHLY and CDR2 is FYNNEI. The CDR3 DNA sequence: TGTGCCAGCAGTGAGGGCCTACCCTATGGCTACACCTTC. Protein: CASSEGLPYGYTF.

The sample holds a few counts of this clonotype. The chain employs TRBV5-1 and TRBJ1-3; no clear D. Germline CDR1 is SGHRS and CDR2 is YFSETQ. Trimming shortened V by 4 bases and J by 0 bases, and 23 bases separated the two germline ends. The CDR3 is 19 amino acids. In DNA, the CDR3 is TGCGCCAGCAGCCCCAGTCTGATTACGGGGAGCGCCTCTGGAAACACCATATATTTT. Its translation: CASSPSLITGSASGNTIYF.

This clonotype was recorded at least ten times. The chain combines TRBV7-2 with TRBJ2-5; D remains unclear. The CDR3 sequence is 14 residues long. The V end was cut by 1 base, the J end by 7 bases, with 13 bases between. Germline V lookup: CDR1 SGHTA, CDR2 FQGNSA. The DNA for the CDR3 is TGTGCCAGCAGCTTAGACTTTGCTCCCGGGACCCAGTACTTC. Its protein is CASSLDFAPGTQYF.

The chain uses TRBV28 and TRBJ1-1; D is undetermined. The CDR3 is 13 amino acids. Germline values: CDR1 MDHEN, CDR2 SYDVKM. Trimming stripped 1 base from V and 6 bases from J, with 9 bases between. DNA for the CDR3: TGTGCCAGCAGTTTATACCCCGGGTCTGAAGCTTTCTTT. Protein: CASSLYPGSEAFF.

This clonotype occurred many times. The chain uses TRBV28 and TRBJ2-1; TRBD2 might be the D (6 bases). Germline values: CDR1 MDHEN, CDR2 SYDVKM. V lost 8 bases and J 8 bases, leaving 22 bases between the germline ends. This CDR3 is built from 15 residues. DNA for the CDR3: TGTGCCAGCCACAATAGCGGATCCCCCCCCGATGAGCAGTTCTTC. Amino acid sequence: CASHNSGSPPDEQFF.

This clonotype was found a few times. The chain links TRBV2 to TRBJ2-2; 8 nucleotides agree with TRBD1. The CDR3 loop spans 16 amino acids. V lost 6 bases to trimming and J lost 2 bases; unmatched junction nucleotides: 8. The V gene's germline CDR1 is SNHLY and CDR2 FYNNEI. CDR3 protein: CASSAGGTGNTGELFF. CDR3 DNA: TGTGCCAGCAGCGCCGGCGGGACAGGCAACACCGGGGAGCTGTTTTTT.

A note on this clonotype: A much larger clone differs from this one at a single base, so this may be a read error. The chain uses TRBV20-1 and TRBJ2-7; the D gene is possibly TRBD1 (7 bases). Germline V gene sequence: CDR1 DFQATT, CDR2 SNEGSKA (reference sequence). This CDR3 is 14 amino acids long. CDR3 amino acids: CSAGLRGVTYEQCF. DNA for the CDR3: TGCAGTGCTGGACTCAGGGGGGTAACCTACGAGCAGTGCTTC.

This clonotype was seen ten or more times. This chain connects TRBV7-8 to TRBJ1-6; D call uncertain. The CDR3 loop spans 16 amino acids. V lost 3 bases, J lost 8 bases, and 17 bases lay in between. Germline CDR1 and CDR2: SGHVS and FQNEAQ. The CDR3 bases are TGTGCCAGCAGCTTTCGGCACGGCCTCCCAGATTCACCCCTCCACTTT. Translation gives CASSFRHGLPDSPLHF.

The table lists this clonotype with many counts. The chain uses TRBV5-6 and TRBJ1-1; TRBD1 matches 8 bases. CDR1 is SGHDT, CDR2 YYEEEE, per germline. This CDR3 comprises 14 residues. Trimming removed 5 bases from V and 7 bases from J; junction bases left unmatched: 10. Here the CDR3 DNA reads TGTGCCAGCAGGTACAGCAGGGGGCCCGTTGAAGCTTTCTTT. Its protein product is CASRYSRGPVEAFF.

This clonotype occurred many times. The chain links TRBV18 to TRBJ1-1; 7 nucleotides line up with TRBD1. This CDR3 spans 13 amino acids. V dropped 9 bases and J dropped 1; count of bases not matched to a gene: 5. The germline gives CDR1 KGHSH, CDR2 LQKENI. This CDR3 reads CASSGQANTEAFF. Written as DNA, the CDR3 is TGTGCCAGTTCCGGACAGGCGAACACTGAAGCTTTCTTT.

This clonotype was observed at least ten times. This chain links TRBV7-8 with TRBJ2-3; 7 bases are shared with TRBD2. The junction had 14 bases not matched to a gene; V was cut back by 5 bases and J by 6 bases. This CDR3 spans 16 amino acids. Germline values: CDR1 SGHVS, CDR2 FQNEAQ. CDR3 residues: CASSRQRLAARDTQYF. CDR3 coding DNA: TGTGCCAGCAGCCGACAACGACTAGCCGCACGGGATACGCAGTATTTT. The full variable domain, rest sourced from reference TRBV7-8 and TRBJ2-3, is GAGVSQSPRYKVAKRGQDVALRCDPISGHVSLFWYQQALGQGPEFLTYFQNEAQLDKSGLPSDRFFAERPEGSVSTLKIQRTQQEDSAVYLCASSRQRLAARDTQYFGPGTRLTVL.

This chain links TRBV3-1 with TRBJ1-2, with 8 bases fitting TRBD1. The CDR3 has 16 amino acids. CDR1 and CDR2 (germline): LGHDT, YNNKEL (reference sequence). V lost 1 base, J lost 0 bases, and 4 bases stayed unmatched. This chain's CDR3 is CASSQGTGTTNYGYTF. The CDR3 nucleotides read TGTGCCAGCAGCCAAGGGACAGGGACTACTAACTATGGCTACACCTTC.

The chain links TRBV28 to TRBJ2-3; 7 bases fit TRBD1. After removal of 6 bases from V and 2 bases from J, the junction contained 5 bases not matched to a gene. The CDR3 totals 14 residues. Germline CDR1 and CDR2: MDHEN and SYDVKM. The chain's CDR3 is CASRQGPLTDTQYF. DNA of the CDR3: TGTGCCAGCAGACAGGGGCCACTCACAGATACGCAGTATTTT. Using reference TRBV28 and TRBJ2-3 for the parts outside the CDR3, the full variable domain is DVKVTQSSRYLVKRTGEKVFLECVQDMDHENMFWYRQDPGLGLRLIYFSYDVKMKEKGDIPEGYSVSREKKERFSLILESASTNQTSMYLCASRQGPLTDTQYFGPGTRLTVL.

This clonotype was seen many times. This chain uses TRBV6-1 with TRBJ1-2; 11 nucleotides agree with TRBD1. The length of the CDR3 is 16 residues. V shed 0 bases, J shed 7 bases, and the junction held 7 bases outside the gene matches. From germline, CDR1 is MNHNS and CDR2 SASEGT. The CDR3 reads CASSEAGQGDGLGYTF. The CDR3 region has the DNA TGTGCCAGCAGTGAAGCGGGACAGGGGGACGGGCTTGGCTACACCTTC.

This clonotype has ten or more counts. The chain recombines TRBV7-2 with TRBJ1-1, with TRBD1 as a possible D gene (5 bases). CDR3 length equals 13 residues. V was cut by 5 bases and J by 4 bases, with 11 bases left in between. Germline CDR1 SGHTA, CDR2 FQGNSA. The CDR3 coding sequence is TGTGCCAGCAGCCCCAATGGGGGCACTGAAGCTTTCTTT. Protein product: CASSPNGGTEAFF.

Comment on this clonotype: Just one base apart from a much larger clone, this may be a read error. The chain has TRBV10-3 and TRBJ1-6, with unresolved D. The CDR3 totals 14 residues. Germline CDR1 and CDR2: ENHRY and SYGVKD. CDR3 bases: TGTGCCATCAGTGAGGTCCGGGGTAATTCACCCCTCAACTTT. This gives the protein CAISEVRGNSPLNF.

The chain is built from TRBV19 and TRBJ2-7; TRBD2 is a possible D gene (5 bases). This CDR3 comprises 14 residues. Germline CDR1 is LNHDA and CDR2 is SQIVND (reference sequence). V was trimmed by 0 bases and J by 6 bases, leaving 12 bases between them. The CDR3 loop reads CASSIEGLASEQYF. For the CDR3, the DNA is TGTGCCAGTAGTATAGAAGGGCTAGCATCCGAGCAGTACTTC.

There are many counts of this clonotype. The chain couples TRBV2 to TRBJ2-5, with a weak D call TRBD1 (5 bases). The germline V and J ends were trimmed by 3 bases and 2 bases, with 7 bases remaining between them. Germline-derived CDR1 and CDR2 are SNHLY and FYNNEI. The CDR3 has 13 amino acids. The CDR3 DNA reads TGTGCCAGCAGTGAGAGACAGCAAGAGACCCAGTACTTC. Encoded protein: CASSERQQETQYF.

This clonotype was detected many times. The rearrangement uses TRBV29-1 and TRBJ2-7; D is perhaps TRBD1 (6 bases). Trimming removed 1 base at V and 4 bases at J, with 17 bases between. The germline gives CDR1 SQVTM, CDR2 ANQGSEA. The CDR3 totals 15 residues. CDR3 loop: CSVEGSTGSPYEQYF. In DNA form, the CDR3 reads TGCAGCGTTGAAGGCTCCACAGGGAGCCCATACGAGCAGTACTTC.

This clonotype was detected many times. The chain recombines TRBV29-1 with TRBJ2-3; the D call may be TRBD1 or TRBD2 (6 bases each). CDR1 is SQVTM, CDR2 ANQGSEA, per germline. V was clipped by 0 bases and J by 6 bases, with 13 bases between them. The CDR3 has 14 residues. CDR3 bases: TGCAGCGTTGAAGAGGGGGGCGCAGTGGATACGCAGTATTTT. Encoded protein: CSVEEGGAVDTQYF.

This clonotype was recorded at least ten times. V gene TRBV3-1 combines with J gene TRBJ2-7; D may be TRBD1 (5 bases). Trimming removed 4 bases at V and 0 bases at J, with 13 bases between. Germline values: CDR1 LGHDT, CDR2 YNNKEL (reference sequence). CDR3 size: 15 residues. The CDR3 loop reads CASSLVGHPSYEQYF. CDR3 bases: TGTGCCAGCAGCCTCGTCGGACACCCCTCCTACGAGCAGTACTTC.

The chain carries TRBV5-6 and TRBJ1-3; a weak D match, TRBD1 (5 bases). The V gene lost 4 bases and the J gene lost 0 bases, with 14 bases spanning the gap. The CDR3 has 16 amino acids. In germline, CDR1 is SGHDT, CDR2 YYEEEE. As DNA, the CDR3 is TGTGCCAGCAGCCCAATGGGACCGCGCTCTGGAAACACCATATATTTT. Its translation: CASSPMGPRSGNTIYF.